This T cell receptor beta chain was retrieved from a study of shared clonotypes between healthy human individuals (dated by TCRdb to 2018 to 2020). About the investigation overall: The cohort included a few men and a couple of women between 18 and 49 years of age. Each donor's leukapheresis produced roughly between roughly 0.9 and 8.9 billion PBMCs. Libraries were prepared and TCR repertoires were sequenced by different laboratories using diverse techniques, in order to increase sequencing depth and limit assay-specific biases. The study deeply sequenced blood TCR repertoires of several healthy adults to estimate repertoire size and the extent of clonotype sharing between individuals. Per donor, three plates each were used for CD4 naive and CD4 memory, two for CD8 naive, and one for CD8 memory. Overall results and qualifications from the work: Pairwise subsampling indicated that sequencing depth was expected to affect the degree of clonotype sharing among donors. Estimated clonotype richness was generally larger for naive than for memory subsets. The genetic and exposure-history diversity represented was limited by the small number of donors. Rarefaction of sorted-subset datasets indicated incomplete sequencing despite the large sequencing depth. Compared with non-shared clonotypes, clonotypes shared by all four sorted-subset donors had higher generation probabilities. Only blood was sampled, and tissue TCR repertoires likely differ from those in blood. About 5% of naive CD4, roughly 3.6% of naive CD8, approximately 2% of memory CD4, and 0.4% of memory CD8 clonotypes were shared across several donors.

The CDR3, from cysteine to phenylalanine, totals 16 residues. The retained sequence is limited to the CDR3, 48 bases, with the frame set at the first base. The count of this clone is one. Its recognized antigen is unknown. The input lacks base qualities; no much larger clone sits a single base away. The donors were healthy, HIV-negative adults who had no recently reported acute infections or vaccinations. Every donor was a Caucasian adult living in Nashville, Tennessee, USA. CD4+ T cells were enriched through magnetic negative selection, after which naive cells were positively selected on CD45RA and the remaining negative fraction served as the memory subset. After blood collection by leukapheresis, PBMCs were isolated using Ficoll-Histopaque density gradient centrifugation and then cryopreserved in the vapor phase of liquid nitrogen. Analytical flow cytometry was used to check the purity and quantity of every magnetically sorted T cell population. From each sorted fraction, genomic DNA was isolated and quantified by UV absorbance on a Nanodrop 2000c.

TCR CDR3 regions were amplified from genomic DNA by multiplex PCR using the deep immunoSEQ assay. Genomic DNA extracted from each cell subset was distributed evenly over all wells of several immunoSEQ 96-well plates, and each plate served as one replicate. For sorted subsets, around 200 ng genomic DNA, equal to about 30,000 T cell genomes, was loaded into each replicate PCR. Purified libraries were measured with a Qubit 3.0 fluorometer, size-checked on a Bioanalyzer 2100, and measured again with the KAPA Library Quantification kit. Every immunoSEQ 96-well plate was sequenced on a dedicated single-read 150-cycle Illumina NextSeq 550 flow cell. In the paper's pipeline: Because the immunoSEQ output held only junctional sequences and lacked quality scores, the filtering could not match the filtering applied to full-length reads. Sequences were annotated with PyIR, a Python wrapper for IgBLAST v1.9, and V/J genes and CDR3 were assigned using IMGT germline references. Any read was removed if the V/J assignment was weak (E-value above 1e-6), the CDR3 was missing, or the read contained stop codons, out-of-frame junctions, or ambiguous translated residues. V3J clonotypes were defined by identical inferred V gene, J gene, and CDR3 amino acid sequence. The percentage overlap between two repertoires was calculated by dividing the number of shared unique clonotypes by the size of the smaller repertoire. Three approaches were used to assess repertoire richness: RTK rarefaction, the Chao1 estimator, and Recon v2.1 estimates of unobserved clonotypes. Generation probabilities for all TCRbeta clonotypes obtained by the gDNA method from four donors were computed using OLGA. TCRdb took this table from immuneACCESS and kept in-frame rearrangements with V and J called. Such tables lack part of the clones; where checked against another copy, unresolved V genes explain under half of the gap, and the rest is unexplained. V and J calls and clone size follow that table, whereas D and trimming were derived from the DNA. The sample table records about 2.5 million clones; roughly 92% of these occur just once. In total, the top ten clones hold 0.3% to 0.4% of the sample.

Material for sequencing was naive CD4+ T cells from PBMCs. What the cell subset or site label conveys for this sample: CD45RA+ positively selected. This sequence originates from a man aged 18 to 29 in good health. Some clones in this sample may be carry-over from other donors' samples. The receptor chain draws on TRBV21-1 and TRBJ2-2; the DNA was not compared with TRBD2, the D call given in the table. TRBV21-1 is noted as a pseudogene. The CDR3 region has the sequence CASSKALKRGTGELFF. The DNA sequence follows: TGTGCCAGCAGCAAAGCGCTAAAGCGAGGGACCGGGGAGCTGTTTTTT.